This TCR beta chain is from a study of T-cell memory formation after mild COVID-19. Study background: TCR clusters largely stayed donor specific. Whole-study results and caveats: Among CD4+ contracting clones, most were CM and EM, and CD8+ ones EMRA. Unconfirmed was the SARS-CoV-2 specificity of second-wave clones that peaked on day 37.

Note on this clonotype: Antigen unknown.

Germline trimming cut 4 bases from V and 5 bases from J; bases unmatched to any gene: 15. CDR3 length: 19 residues. Germline-derived CDR1 and CDR2 are LGHDT and YNNKEL (reference sequence). The 5'RACE method, run with constant-segment primers, produced TCR alpha and TCR beta cDNA libraries (carrying sample barcodes and UMIs). One entry per CDR3 protein, called by TCRdb with MiXCR from the 5' RACE reads. The table has tens of thousands of distinct CDR3 sequences, roughly 6.1% seen once; the top ten hold 0.65% to 0.9%. Sample: PBMCs or a T cell subset sorted from them (not recorded which). This sequence joins TRBV3-1 and TRBJ2-7, with 15 bases aligning to TRBD2. This receptor was taken from an adult who had mild COVID-19 (a few samples of this study predate the infection). Cell type and time point are not known. The CDR3 bases are TGTGCCAGCAGCCGTCGTGGACTAGCGGGAGGGCCCTCGGGAAACGAGCAGTACTTC. Protein product: CASSRRGLAGGPSGNEQYF.